The 24 T cell receptor beta chains in this list originate from one sample, sequenced in a study of a mutant IDH1 vaccine in newly diagnosed glioma. The time point here: baseline, week 1 (first vaccination visit). Specified treatment: pre-vaccination baseline after standard-of-care therapy. Some clones are missing from TCRdb's copy, which holds only in-frame ones; the method was immunoSEQ multiplex PCR. This table has 90,000 to 95,000 clones, approximately 83% appearing once. This specimen was PBMCs, taken from a glioma patient treated with radiotherapy, temozolomide or both. These receptors were taken from a woman aged 50 to 60 with glioma.

This clone was detected once. The V and J genes are TRBV4-3 and TRBJ1-1, with unresolved D. V shed 0 bases and J shed 7 bases, with 12 bases lying between them. The CDR3 sequence is 14 residues long. Germline values: CDR1 LGHNA, CDR2 YSLEER. As DNA, the CDR3 is TGCGCCAGCAGCCAAGATCTCGGCCAGCGTGAAGCTTTCTTT. Translation gives CASSQDLGQREAFF.

This sequence joins TRBV18 and TRBJ1-5; unclear D gene. This CDR3 is built from 13 residues. In germline, CDR1 is KGHSH, CDR2 LQKENI. Trimming took 1 base from V and 5 from J, leaving 6 bases between them. The CDR3 sequence is CASSPQGYQPQHF. CDR3 in DNA: TGTGCCAGCTCACCACAGGGATATCAGCCCCAGCATTTT.

The chain joins TRBV5-6 to TRBJ1-2, with a weak D call TRBD1 (6 bases). The CDR3 contains 14 residues. With 4 bases removed from V and 0 bases from J, the gap between germline ends came to 10 bases. Germline CDR1 SGHDT, CDR2 YYEEEE. The CDR3 region is CASSRTVANYGYTF. The CDR3 region has the DNA TGTGCCAGCAGCCGGACAGTTGCTAACTATGGCTACACCTTC.

The chain combines TRBV5-4 with TRBJ2-2, with 8 bases fitting TRBD1. The J segment lost 8 bases and the V segment lost 3 bases, leaving 9 bases of the junction unmatched. Germline assignment: CDR1 SGHNT and CDR2 YYREEE (reference sequence). The CDR3 length is 15 residues. CDR3 coding DNA: TGTGCCAGCAGCTGGAAGGACAGGGTCGGGGGGGAGCTGTTTTTT. It is translated as CASSWKDRVGGELFF.

The V gene is TRBV18, the J gene TRBJ2-7, with 8 bases that match TRBD2. Per the germline V gene, CDR1 is KGHSH and CDR2 is LQKENI. After removal of 6 bases from V and 4 bases from J, the junction contained 8 bases not matched to a gene. The CDR3 length is 14 residues. The CDR3 protein is CASSRRGETYEQYF. CDR3 nucleotides: TGTGCCAGCTCGCGGCGGGGGGAAACATACGAGCAGTACTTC.

The chain recombines TRBV10-3 with TRBJ1-6, with 8 bases fitting TRBD1. Looked up from germline, CDR1 is ENHRY and CDR2 is SYGVKD. This CDR3 contains 15 residues. The V gene end was trimmed by 2 bases and the J gene end by 4 bases; junction bases not matched to a gene: 1. The CDR3 protein is CAISEGTGYNSPLHF. Here the CDR3 DNA reads TGTGCCATCAGTGAGGGGACAGGATATAATTCACCCCTCCACTTT.

This rearrangement joins TRBV15 to TRBJ1-1; D remains ambiguous. Germline V gene data show CDR1 as LNHNV and CDR2 as YYDKDF (reference sequence). Trimming removed 1 base from V and 3 bases from J, with 15 bases in between. The CDR3 consists of 16 residues. In DNA form, the CDR3 reads TGTGCCACCAGCAGAGTACCAGGCAAGTTTGACACTGAAGCTTTCTTT. Translating gives CATSRVPGKFDTEAFF.

The gene calls are TRBV15 and TRBJ1-5, with 9 positions matching TRBD1. V dropped 0 bases and J dropped 6; count of bases not matched to a gene: 6. The CDR3 loop spans 16 amino acids. In germline, CDR1 is LNHNV, CDR2 YYDKDF (reference sequence). The CDR3 coding sequence is TGTGCCACCAGCAGAGAAGAGGGGACAGGGCCTCAGCCCCAGCATTTT. Its translation: CATSREEGTGPQPQHF.

This chain connects TRBV5-5 to TRBJ1-2; D is uncertain. V was pared by 6 bases and J by 5 bases, with 14 bases between. From germline, CDR1 is SGHKS and CDR2 YYEKEE (reference sequence). The CDR3 is 13 amino acids. CDR3 residues: CASTLPASYGYTF. The DNA for the CDR3 is TGTGCCAGCACCCTCCCAGCCTCTTATGGCTACACCTTC.

The rearrangement links TRBV27 to TRBJ2-7; TRBD2 agrees at 12 bases. CDR3 length: 15 residues. Germline V CDR1 and CDR2: MNHEY, SMNVEV (reference sequence). J was trimmed by 2 bases and V by 6 bases; bases with no gene match: 5. CDR3 in DNA: TGTGCCAGCAGCCGTGGACTAGCGGGAACCTACGAGCAGTACTTC. Protein sequence: CASSRGLAGTYEQYF.

V gene TRBV11-2 combines with J gene TRBJ1-2; D ambiguous. In germline, CDR1 is SGHAT, CDR2 FQNNGV. The CDR3 has 12 residues. The V end was cut by 2 bases, the J end by 8 bases, with 9 bases between. The CDR3: CASSLSGRGYTF. In nucleotides, the CDR3 is TGTGCCAGCAGCTTATCCGGGCGGGGCTACACCTTC. The whole variable domain, filled in from reference TRBV11-2 and TRBJ1-2, reads EAGVAQSPRYKIIEKRQSVAFWCNPISGHATLYWYQQILGQGPKLLIQFQNNGVVDDSQLPKDRFSAERLKGVDSTLKIQPAKLEDSAVYLCASSLSGRGYTFGSGTRLTVV.

This clone has only a few counts. The J gene is TRBJ1-1, the V gene TRBV28, with 7 nucleotides matching TRBD1. V was pared by 4 bases and J by 1 base, with 6 bases of the junction left unmatched. Germline assignment: CDR1 MDHEN and CDR2 SYDVKM. The CDR3 totals 15 residues. The CDR3 DNA reads TGTGCCAGCAGTTCCACTGGGACAGCGAACACTGAAGCTTTCTTT. Its protein product is CASSSTGTANTEAFF.

The chain joins TRBV6-1 to TRBJ1-5; D possibly corresponds to TRBD1 (5 bases). The length of the CDR3 is 17 residues. Germline V gene sequence: CDR1 MNHNS, CDR2 SASEGT. V was cut by 2 bases and J by 1 base, with 15 bases left in between. The CDR3 sequence: CASSEKRSGVSNQPQHF. CDR3 DNA: TGTGCCAGCAGTGAAAAACGATCGGGGGTGAGCAATCAGCCCCAGCATTTT.

This clone was picked up a small number of times. V gene TRBV4-3 combines with J gene TRBJ1-2; D might be TRBD1 (5 bases). Germline lookup yields CDR1 LGHNA and CDR2 YSLEER. Trimming left V 0 bases short and J 10 bases short, with 18 bases between. The CDR3 length is 15 residues. The DNA of the CDR3 is TGCGCCAGCAGCCAAGAAGGGGTCGGGCAGGGCCACTACACCTTC. It yields the protein CASSQEGVGQGHYTF.

The V gene is TRBV18, the J gene TRBJ1-4; 8 bases line up with TRBD1. This CDR3 is 17 amino acids long. Germline lookup yields CDR1 KGHSH and CDR2 LQKENI. The trim removed 1 base at V and 0 bases at J, leaving 4 bases unmatched. CDR3 sequence (DNA): TGTGCCAGCTCACCACAGGCCAGGGGGCCAACTAATGAAAAACTGTTTTTT. It yields the protein CASSPQARGPTNEKLFF.

The V and J genes are TRBV20-1 and TRBJ1-1, with D tentatively TRBD1 (6 bases). The CDR3 contains 11 residues. Germline V lookup: CDR1 DFQATT, CDR2 SNEGSKA (reference sequence). The CDR3 nucleotides are TGCAGGGTAGGGGGGAACACTGAAGCTTTCTTT. This codes for CRVGGNTEAFF.

V gene TRBV6-1 combines with J gene TRBJ1-1; no clear D gene. Germline-derived CDR1 and CDR2 are MNHNS and SASEGT. CDR3 length: 12 amino acids. The germline V and J ends were trimmed by 7 bases and 11 bases, with 17 bases remaining between them. This chain's CDR3 is CASTRRTVEAFF. In nucleotides, the CDR3 is TGTGCCAGCACAAGGCGGACGGTAGAGGCTTTCTTT.

V usage is TRBV25-1 and J usage is TRBJ1-4, with D hard to call. V lost 1 base and J 3 bases, leaving 9 bases between the germline ends. The CDR3 consists of 15 residues. CDR1 and CDR2 from the germline V gene are MGHDK and SYGVNS. CDR3 sequence (DNA): TGTGCCAGCAGTGAATGGGTCGCCGCTAATGAAAAACTGTTTTTT. It is translated as CASSEWVAANEKLFF.

Concerning this clone itself: Distinct nucleotide sequences in the sample also encode this CDR3. The rearrangement uses TRBV19 and TRBJ1-1; no definite D call. Trimming removed 3 bases from V and 4 bases from J, with 3 bases in between. The CDR3 consists of 11 residues. Germline V CDR1 and CDR2: LNHDA, SQIVND (reference sequence). The CDR3 spells CASSIVTEAFF. The CDR3 nucleotides read TGTGCCAGTAGTATCGTCACTGAAGCTTTCTTT.

V is TRBV6-5 and J is TRBJ1-4; D remains unclear. Germline V lookup: CDR1 MNHEY, CDR2 SVGAGI. Trimming removed 8 bases from V and 3 bases from J, with 13 bases in between. There are 14 residues in the CDR3. The CDR3 loop is CASAESRPNEKLFF. The CDR3 DNA is TGTGCCAGCGCCGAGTCGAGACCTAATGAAAAACTGTTTTTT.

The chain carries TRBV6-1 and TRBJ1-6; D is possibly TRBD1 (5 bases). Trimming shortened V by 10 bases and J by 4 bases, and 11 bases separated the two germline ends. Germline V gene lookup returns CDR1 MNHNS and CDR2 SASEGT. The CDR3 loop spans 13 amino acids. The CDR3 loop is CATKTEYNSPLHF. The CDR3, as DNA: TGTGCCACCAAGACAGAGTATAATTCACCCCTCCACTTT.

This sequence joins TRBV6-5 and TRBJ1-2, with TRBD1 identical over 10 bases. Trimming removed 3 bases from V and 8 bases from J; junction bases left unmatched: 6. CDR3 length equals 14 residues. From germline, CDR1 is MNHEY and CDR2 SVGAGI. DNA for the CDR3: TGTGCCAGCAGTTATTTGACAGGGGGCTTGGGCTACACCTTC. As protein: CASSYLTGGLGYTF.

The rearrangement joins TRBV2 to TRBJ2-1; D is uncertain. CDR3 length: 12 amino acids. V was clipped by 3 bases and J by 3 bases, with 3 bases between them. CDR1 SNHLY and CDR2 FYNNEI come from the germline V gene. Written as DNA, the CDR3 is TGTGCCAGCAGTGAGGACTACAATGAGCAGTTCTTC. It translates to CASSEDYNEQFF.

The V and J genes are TRBV5-1 and TRBJ1-2, with a tentative D call TRBD1 (6 bases). Germline loops: CDR1 SGHRS, CDR2 YFSETQ. The V gene lost 4 bases and the J gene lost 1 base, with 20 bases spanning the gap. The CDR3 runs 17 residues. CDR3 protein: CASSRGGQLRRNYGYTF. As DNA, the CDR3 is TGCGCCAGCAGCCGCGGGGGCCAGCTCAGACGTAACTATGGCTACACCTTC.